This T cell receptor beta chain was sequenced during a study of OX40 agonist ivuxolimab in advanced cancers. On the study more broadly: A diagnosis of hepatocellular carcinoma, melanoma, renal cell or head and neck cancer was present in dose-escalation patients.

Per germline, CDR1 SNHLY and CDR2 FYNNEI. The CDR3 has 13 amino acids. V was shortened by 3 bases and J by 6 bases, with 9 bases between the two germline ends. With autoimmune disease history or systemic immunosuppression, patients were excluded. The repertoire was sequenced with immunoSEQ multiplex PCR; TCRdb's copy has only in-frame clones and lacks some. The table has 65,000 to 80,000 clones, around nine tenths seen once. Sequenced here: CD4+ or CD8+ T cells sorted from blood, sampled in a trial of the OX40 agonist ivuxolimab. This clonotype was sampled from an adult with an advanced solid tumor such as melanoma, head and neck, liver or kidney cancer. V usage is TRBV2 and J usage is TRBJ1-5; D not certain. Here the CDR3 reads CASSDSKGQPQHF. The DNA for the CDR3 is TGTGCCAGCAGTGATAGCAAGGGTCAGCCCCAGCATTTT.